This TCR beta chain comes out of a study of blood T cell repertoires in COVID-19. Study details: Some COVID-19 samples were acute and others convalescent; all came from the United States, Italy and Spain. The analysed material was cDNA or gDNA that came from T cells, B-cell-depleted T cells, or PBMCs.

In the authors' workflow: Quantification of nucleated cells was approximated via reference gene primer amplification. Only in-frame clones appear in the TCRdb table, and some are missing; sequencing was by immunoSEQ multiplex PCR. V and J calls and clone size are copied from that table; D and trimming were computed from the DNA. This table has about 70,000 clones, roughly 86% appearing once. The CDR3 is 15 residues long. The ends were cut back, 6 bases at V and 1 base at J, with 12 bases in the middle. CDR1 and CDR2 (germline): ENHRY, SYGVKD. This TCR came from a woman aged 70-85 years with acute or convalescent COVID-19. What was sequenced was peripheral blood. The genes are TRBV10-3 and TRBJ2-2; D gene uncertain. For the CDR3, the DNA is TGTGCCATCAGCCCTTCGGCAGGGAACACCGGGGAGCTGTTTTTT. Amino acids: CAISPSAGNTGELFF.